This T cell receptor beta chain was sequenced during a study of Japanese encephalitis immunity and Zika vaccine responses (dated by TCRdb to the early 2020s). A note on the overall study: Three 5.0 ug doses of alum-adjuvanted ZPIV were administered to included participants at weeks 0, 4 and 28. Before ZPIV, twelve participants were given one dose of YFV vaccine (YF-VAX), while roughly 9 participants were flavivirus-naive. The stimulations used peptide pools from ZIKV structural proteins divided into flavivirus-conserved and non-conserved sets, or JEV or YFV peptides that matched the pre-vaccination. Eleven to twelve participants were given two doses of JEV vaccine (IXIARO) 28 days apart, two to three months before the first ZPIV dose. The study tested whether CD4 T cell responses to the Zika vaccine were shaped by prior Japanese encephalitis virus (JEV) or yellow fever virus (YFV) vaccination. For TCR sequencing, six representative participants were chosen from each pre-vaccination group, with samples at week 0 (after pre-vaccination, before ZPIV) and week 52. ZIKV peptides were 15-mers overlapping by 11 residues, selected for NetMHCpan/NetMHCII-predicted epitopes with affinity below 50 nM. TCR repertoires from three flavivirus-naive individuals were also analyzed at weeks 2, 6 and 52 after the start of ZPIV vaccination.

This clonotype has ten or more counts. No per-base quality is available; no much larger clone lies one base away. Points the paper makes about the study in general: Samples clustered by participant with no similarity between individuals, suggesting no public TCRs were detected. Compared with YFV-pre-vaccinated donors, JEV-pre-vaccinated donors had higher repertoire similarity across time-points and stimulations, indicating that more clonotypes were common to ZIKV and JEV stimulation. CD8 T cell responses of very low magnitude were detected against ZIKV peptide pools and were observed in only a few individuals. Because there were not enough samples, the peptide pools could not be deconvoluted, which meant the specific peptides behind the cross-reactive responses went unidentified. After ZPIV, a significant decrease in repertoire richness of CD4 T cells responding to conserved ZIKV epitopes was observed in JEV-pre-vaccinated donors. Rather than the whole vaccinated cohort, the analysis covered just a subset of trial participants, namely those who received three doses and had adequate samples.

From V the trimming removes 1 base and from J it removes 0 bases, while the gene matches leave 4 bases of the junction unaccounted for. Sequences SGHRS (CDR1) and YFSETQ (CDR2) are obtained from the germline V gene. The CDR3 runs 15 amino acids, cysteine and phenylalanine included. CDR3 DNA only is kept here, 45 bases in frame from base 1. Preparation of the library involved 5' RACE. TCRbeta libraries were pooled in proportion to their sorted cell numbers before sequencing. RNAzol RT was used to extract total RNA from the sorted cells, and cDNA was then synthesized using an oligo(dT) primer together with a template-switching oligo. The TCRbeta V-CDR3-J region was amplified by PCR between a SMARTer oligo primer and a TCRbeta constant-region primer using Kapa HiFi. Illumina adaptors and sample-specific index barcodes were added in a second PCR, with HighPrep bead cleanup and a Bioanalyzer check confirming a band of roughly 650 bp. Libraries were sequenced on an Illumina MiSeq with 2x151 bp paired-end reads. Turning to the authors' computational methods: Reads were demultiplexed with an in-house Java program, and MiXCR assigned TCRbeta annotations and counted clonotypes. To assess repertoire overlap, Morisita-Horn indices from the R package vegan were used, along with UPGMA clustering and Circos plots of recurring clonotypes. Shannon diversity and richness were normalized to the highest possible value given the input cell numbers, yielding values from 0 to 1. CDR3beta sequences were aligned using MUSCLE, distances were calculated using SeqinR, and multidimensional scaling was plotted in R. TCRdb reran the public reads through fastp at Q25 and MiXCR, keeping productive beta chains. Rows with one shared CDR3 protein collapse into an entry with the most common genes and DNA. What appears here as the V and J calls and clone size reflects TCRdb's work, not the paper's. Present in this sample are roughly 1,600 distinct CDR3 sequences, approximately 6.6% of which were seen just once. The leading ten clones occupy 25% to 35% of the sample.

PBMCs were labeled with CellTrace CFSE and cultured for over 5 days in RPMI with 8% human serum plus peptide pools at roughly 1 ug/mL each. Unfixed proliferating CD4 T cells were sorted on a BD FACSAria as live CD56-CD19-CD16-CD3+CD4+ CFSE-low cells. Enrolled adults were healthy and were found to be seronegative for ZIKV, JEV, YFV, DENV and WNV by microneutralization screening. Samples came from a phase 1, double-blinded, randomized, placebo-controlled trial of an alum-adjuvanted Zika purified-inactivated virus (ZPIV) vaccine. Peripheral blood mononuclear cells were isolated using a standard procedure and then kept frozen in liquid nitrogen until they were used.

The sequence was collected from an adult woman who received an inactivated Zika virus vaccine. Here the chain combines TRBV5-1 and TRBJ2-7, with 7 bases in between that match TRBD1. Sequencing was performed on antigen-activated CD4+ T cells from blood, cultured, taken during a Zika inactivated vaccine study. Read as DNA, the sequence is TGCGCCAGCAGCTTGACAGGGGACAACTCCTACGAGCAGTACTTC. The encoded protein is CASSLTGDNSYEQYF.